This T cell receptor beta chain was captured by sequencing in a study of spatial heterogeneity in lung cancer. Study background: The average appearance count of each unique TCR and UMI combination in raw reads was more than ten.

The table lists this clonotype with many counts. With 3 bases removed from V and 0 bases from J, the gap between germline ends came to 12 bases. The CDR3 sequence is 15 residues long. Germline V CDR1 and CDR2: MGHRA, YSYEKL. TCRdb reprocessed the 5' RACE reads with MiXCR, giving one entry per CDR3 protein. The sample includes about 10,000 distinct CDR3 sequences, roughly 6.4% seen only once; the top ten take 28%. Time point meaning: sample taken at primary tumor resection. Sequencing of whole RNA from tumor, nontumor lung or frozen PBMC involved no sorting. This receptor was obtained from a male donor with early-stage non-small cell lung cancer. V usage is TRBV4-1 and J usage is TRBJ2-7; no firm D call. This specimen was normal lung tissue next to the tumor, taken at surgery. The CDR3: CASSQAWGSSYEQYF. The DNA of the CDR3 is TGCGCCAGCAGCCAGGCTTGGGGAAGCTCCTACGAGCAGTACTTC.